These 28 T cell receptor beta chains share one sample of origin, sequenced in a study of vaccination effects on CD4 cells after COVID-19. Subsequent to a culture period of more than 8 days, CD4+ T cells were isolated. The assay was immunoSEQ multiplex PCR, and TCRdb's table has in-frame clones only and misses some. The sample contains around 35,000 clones, 68% of which appear only once. No antigen has been assigned to these receptors. Sequenced here: CD4+ T cells from PBMCs cultured without peptide, sampled before COVID-19 vaccination. These receptors were taken from a human donor who received a COVID-19 vaccine.

This clone has a single count. The chain joins TRBV24-1 to TRBJ2-3; D not resolved. Trimming took 3 bases from V and 4 from J, leaving 7 bases between them. Germline V gene sequence: CDR1 KGHDR, CDR2 SFDVKD. CDR3 length equals 13 residues. The DNA for the CDR3 is TGTGCCACCAGTGATCGGGCGTCAGATACGCAGTATTTT. The encoded protein is CATSDRASDTQYF.

The V call is TRBV7-9, the J call TRBJ2-1; D is unresolved. The CDR3 sequence is 18 residues long. Per the germline V gene, CDR1 is SEHNR and CDR2 is FQNEAQ (reference sequence). The germline V and J ends were trimmed by 2 bases and 6 bases, with 23 bases remaining between them. CDR3 amino acids: CASSLPTKAYSRTNEQFF. DNA of the CDR3: TGTGCCAGCAGCTTACCGACCAAGGCTTACTCCCGCACCAATGAGCAGTTCTTC.

The V and J genes are TRBV29-1 and TRBJ1-2; 9 bases map to TRBD1. Trimming took 4 bases from V and 6 from J; bases not matched to a gene: 6. The CDR3 length is 13 residues. Germline V lookup: CDR1 SQVTM, CDR2 ANQGSEA. The CDR3 region has the DNA TGCAGCGTTGGCCCCGGGACAGGGCATGGCTACACCTTC. Residues: CSVGPGTGHGYTF. Full variable domain (remainder filled in from reference TRBV29-1 and TRBJ1-2): SAVISQKPSRDICQRGTSLTIQCQVDSQVTMMFWYRQQPGQSLTLIATANQGSEATYESGFVIDKFPISRPNLTFSTLTVSNMSPEDSSIYLCSVGPGTGHGYTFGSGTRLTVV.

The CDR3 here is CASSPERTGYEQYF. Here the CDR3 DNA reads TGCGCCAGCAGCCCCGAGCGGACCGGCTACGAGCAGTACTTC. The chain uses TRBV5-1 and TRBJ2-7; tentative D call: TRBD2 (5 bases). V was trimmed by 4 bases and J by 3 bases, leaving 14 bases between them. The V gene's germline CDR1 is SGHRS and CDR2 YFSETQ. This CDR3 comprises 14 residues.

The genes are TRBV7-9 and TRBJ2-2; 8 nucleotides match TRBD2. V shed 6 bases and J 1 base; nucleotides not matched to a gene: 13. CDR1 and CDR2 from the germline V gene are SEHNR and FQNEAQ (reference sequence). The CDR3 runs to 18 residues. The CDR3 DNA follows: TGTGCCAGCAGATACGCTCAAGGGGGGACTAGGAACACCGGGGAGCTGTTTTTT. Translated, it gives CASRYAQGGTRNTGELFF.

The chain employs TRBV5-1 and TRBJ1-6, with 8 bases identical to TRBD1. Trimming cost V 4 bases and J 6 bases; bases outside gene matches: 6. There are 15 residues in the CDR3. Per the germline V gene, CDR1 is SGHRS and CDR2 is YFSETQ. This CDR3 is CASSRGQGFNSPLHF. The CDR3 DNA sequence: TGCGCCAGCAGCCGAGGACAGGGATTTAATTCACCCCTCCACTTT.

This chain links TRBV29-1 with TRBJ1-1; D is unclear. Germline V gives CDR1 SQVTM, CDR2 ANQGSEA. The V and J ends lost 1 base and 11 bases respectively, with 17 bases between them. The CDR3 length is 13 residues. The CDR3 DNA sequence: TGCAGCGTTGAAGGTAGGAGAGGGAGTGAGGCTTTCTTT. Protein product: CSVEGRRGSEAFF.

V usage is TRBV5-4 and J usage is TRBJ2-1; either TRBD1 or TRBD2 may supply D (6 bases each). From germline, CDR1 is SGHNT and CDR2 YYREEE (reference sequence). CDR3 size: 15 residues. V was cut by 4 bases and J by 8 bases, with 19 bases left in between. The CDR3 is CASSPFGGGFYEQFF. The CDR3 nucleotides read TGTGCCAGCAGCCCTTTCGGAGGGGGGTTCTATGAGCAGTTCTTC.

The gene calls are TRBV9 and TRBJ2-1, with D tentatively TRBD1 or TRBD2 (5 bases each). V lost 1 base and J lost 3, with 11 bases in between. In germline, CDR1 is SGDLS, CDR2 YYNGEE. The CDR3 runs 15 residues. Here the CDR3 DNA reads TGTGCCAGCAGCGTAAGGGGAGACAGCTACAATGAGCAGTTCTTC. Protein product: CASSVRGDSYNEQFF.

V is TRBV2 and J is TRBJ2-5; 9 nucleotides agree with TRBD1. The CDR3 sequence is 13 residues long. Losses at the gene ends were 4 bases for V and 5 bases for J; bases not matched to a gene: 2. The germline V gene encodes CDR1 SNHLY and CDR2 FYNNEI. In DNA form, the CDR3 reads TGTGCCAGCAGTGTTGGACAGGGGGAGACCCAGTACTTC. The encoded protein is CASSVGQGETQYF.

V is TRBV10-1 and J is TRBJ2-1; TRBD2 matches at 8 bases. V was clipped by 6 bases and J by 3 bases; unmatched bases: 4. CDR1 and CDR2 from the germline V gene are WNHNN and SYGVQD (reference sequence). The CDR3 has 14 residues. CDR3 bases: TGCGCCAGCAGCGGTAGCGGGGTCTACAATGAGCAGTTCTTC. This sequence encodes CASSGSGVYNEQFF.

CDR3 sequence (DNA): TGTGCCAGCAGCTTAGCCCATTTACCCCTTATTTCGGGGGTCGAGGGACTGTTTTTT. It specifies CASSLAHLPLISGVEGLFF. The V and J genes are TRBV7-2 and TRBJ1-4, with D possibly being TRBD1 (5 bases). Germline CDR1 and CDR2: SGHTA and FQGNSA. This CDR3 is built from 19 residues. The V end was cut by 0 bases, the J end by 13 bases, with 30 bases between.

The chain employs TRBV6-4 and TRBJ2-2, with TRBD1 as a possible D gene (6 bases). Deletions cut 3 bases from V and 6 bases from J, with 8 bases between. The germline V gene encodes CDR1 MRHNA and CDR2 SNTAGT. CDR3 length: 13 amino acids. The CDR3 spells CASSEQGSGELFF. DNA for the CDR3: TGTGCCAGCAGTGAACAGGGCTCCGGGGAGCTGTTTTTT.

This rearrangement joins TRBV5-5 to TRBJ1-2, with D unresolved. V was clipped by 6 bases and J by 3 bases, with 15 bases between them. Germline-derived CDR1 and CDR2 are SGHKS and YYEKEE (reference sequence). The length of the CDR3 is 14 residues. For the CDR3, the DNA is TGTGCCAGCAACCTGGTGGGGAATGACTATGGCTACACCTTC. This codes for CASNLVGNDYGYTF.

V gene TRBV10-3 combines with J gene TRBJ2-3; no clear D gene. Between the trimmed V and J ends, which lost 7 bases and 6 bases, there was a span of 8 bases. The CDR3 runs 11 residues. CDR1 is ENHRY, CDR2 SYGVKD, per germline. The CDR3 DNA reads as TGTGCCATCACTGGCGAGGATACGCAGTATTTT. Translation: CAITGEDTQYF.

In its sample, this clone was seen a few times. This sequence joins TRBV30 and TRBJ2-4; the D is unclear. The germline V and J ends were trimmed by 0 bases and 0 bases, with 9 bases remaining between them. The CDR3 loop spans 15 amino acids. CDR1 is GTSNPN, CDR2 SVGIG, per germline (reference sequence). CDR3 coding DNA: TGTGCCTGGAGTGTAAGTCGCATAGCCAAAAACATTCAGTACTTC. Encoded protein: CAWSVSRIAKNIQYF. Looking up the rest from reference TRBV30 and TRBJ2-4 gives the full variable domain: SQTIHQWPATLVQPVGSPLSLECTVEGTSNPNLYWYRQAAGRGLQLLFYSVGIGQISSEVPQNLSASRPQDRQFILSSKKLLLSDSGFYLCAWSVSRIAKNIQYFGAGTRLSVL.

The chain joins TRBV3-1 (or the pseudogene TRBV3-2) to TRBJ1-1; the D gene is possibly TRBD1 (6 bases). The germline V gene encodes CDR1 LGHDT and CDR2 YNNKEL (reference sequence). The CDR3 contains 14 residues. Trimming shortened V by 4 bases and J by 5 bases, and 14 bases separated the two germline ends. The CDR3: CASSLTTGITEAFF. The CDR3 coding sequence is TGTGCCAGCAGCCTAACCACAGGGATAACTGAAGCTTTCTTT.

V and J are TRBV29-1 and TRBJ2-3; D call uncertain. This CDR3 comprises 11 residues. Trimming cost V 4 bases and J 4 bases, with 6 bases left between them. The V gene's germline CDR1 is SQVTM and CDR2 ANQGSEA. The CDR3 is CSVAGADTQYF. The CDR3, as DNA: TGCAGCGTTGCAGGAGCAGATACGCAGTATTTT.

The chain couples TRBV7-9 to TRBJ1-4, with D perhaps matching TRBD1 (6 bases). The CDR3 has 16 amino acids. The V end lost 1 base, the J end lost 5 bases, and 14 bases lay between the germline ends. Germline CDR1 reads SEHNR; CDR2 reads FQNEAQ (reference sequence). CDR3 in amino acids: CASSLGFRGLNEKLFF. In DNA, the CDR3 is TGTGCCAGCAGCTTAGGTTTCAGGGGATTGAATGAAAAACTGTTTTTT.

The V and J genes are TRBV13 and TRBJ2-1; 8 bases are a match to TRBD2. Germline V gives CDR1 PRHDT, CDR2 FYEKMQ (reference sequence). Trimming at V came to 4 bases and at J to 6 bases, leaving 8 bases not matched to a gene. The CDR3 sequence is 15 residues long. The CDR3 DNA reads TGTGCCAGCAGCTCCCCAGCGGGAGTAGGCAATGAGCAGTTCTTC. It specifies CASSSPAGVGNEQFF.

This chain uses TRBV5-1 with TRBJ2-1; 9 positions match TRBD2. This CDR3 contains 16 residues. V lost 1 base, J lost 4 bases, and 6 bases stayed unmatched. CDR1 and CDR2 (germline): SGHRS, YFSETQ. Written as DNA, the CDR3 is TGCGCCAGCAGCTTGCTGTCGCGGGGGGGGTACAATGAGCAGTTCTTC. Translating it yields CASSLLSRGGYNEQFF.

This clone turned up a few times. The chain links TRBV5-4 to TRBJ1-4; D is perhaps TRBD1 (6 bases). V dropped 5 bases and J dropped 6 bases, with 14 bases sitting between them. The CDR3 sequence is 14 residues long. Germline CDR1 and CDR2: SGHNT and YYREEE (reference sequence). The CDR3 sequence is CASSRGARYEKLFF. The CDR3, as DNA: TGTGCCAGCAGTCGGGGGGCGAGGTATGAAAAACTGTTTTTT.

This sequence joins TRBV5-5 and TRBJ1-2; 7 bases fit TRBD1. V shed 5 bases, J shed 1 base, and the junction held 8 bases outside the gene matches. This CDR3 has 15 amino acids. The germline V gene encodes CDR1 SGHKS and CDR2 YYEKEE (reference sequence). CDR3: CASRPQTGLNYGYTF. The CDR3 DNA sequence: TGTGCCAGCAGGCCTCAGACAGGGCTTAACTATGGCTACACCTTC.

The chain carries TRBV7-2 and TRBJ1-2; D remains unclear. Trimming pared 3 bases from V and 1 base from J, leaving 18 bases between. This CDR3 spans 17 amino acids. Germline V CDR1 and CDR2: SGHTA, FQGNSA. This CDR3 is CASSFPVWNKYNYGYTF. The CDR3 DNA sequence: TGTGCCAGCAGCTTCCCTGTTTGGAACAAATATAACTATGGCTACACCTTC.

The chain links TRBV29-1 to TRBJ2-1, with D hard to call. Trimming cost V 5 bases and J 3 bases, with 5 bases left between them. From germline, CDR1 is SQVTM and CDR2 ANQGSEA. The CDR3 consists of 11 residues. CDR3: CSVINYNEQFF. CDR3 coding DNA: TGCAGCGTTATCAACTACAATGAGCAGTTCTTC.

V usage is TRBV4-1 and J usage is TRBJ2-5; D possibly corresponds to TRBD2 (6 bases). V gave up 7 bases and J gave up 3 bases, with 21 bases separating them. The CDR3 loop spans 16 amino acids. Germline values: CDR1 MGHRA, CDR2 YSYEKL. The CDR3 is CASKITLASIEETQYF. In DNA form, the CDR3 reads TGCGCCAGCAAAATTACCCTAGCGAGTATCGAAGAGACCCAGTACTTC.

In this sample, this clone turned up once. This chain joins TRBV5-1 and TRBJ2-6; D is perhaps TRBD2 (6 bases). The germline V and J ends were trimmed by 5 bases and 0 bases, with 6 bases remaining between them. The CDR3 has 14 amino acids. CDR1 and CDR2 (germline): SGHRS, YFSETQ. The DNA for the CDR3 is TGCGCCAGCAGGGGAGGCTCTGGGGCCAACGTCCTGACTTTC. Translating gives CASRGGSGANVLTF.

The V gene is TRBV5-6, the J gene TRBJ1-5; D gene unclear. The CDR3 is made up of 16 amino acids. Trimming cost V 0 bases and J 0 bases, with 10 bases left between them. The germline gives CDR1 SGHDT, CDR2 YYEEEE. Here the CDR3 DNA reads TGTGCCAGCAGCTTGGGAACTGGTCTTAGCAATCAGCCCCAGCATTTT. Protein product: CASSLGTGLSNQPQHF.